The rows below give T cell receptor beta chains drawn from one sample of a study of T cell repertoires in cytomegalovirus infection. TCRdb fed the reads into MiXCR, producing one record per CDR3 protein. This table has almost 550,000 distinct CDR3 sequences, about 17% appearing once. The sequencing sample was made of CD8+ T cells from PBMCs. The receptors originated from a human donor in good health (CMV status not recorded). Some clones in this sample may be carry-over from other donors' samples. Both conserved end residues are trimmed from each CDR3. A D gene is named only where the DNA matches it firmly.

cdr3_aa,d_call,v_call
ASSLTSGSYNEQF,TRBD2,TRBV27
ASSPSLADTQY,NA,TRBV7-9
ASSSRQGRVEQY,NA,TRBV27
ASSLNREYYGYT,NA,TRBV12-3/TRBV12-4
ASSFRGRIDGHEQY,TRBD1,TRBV5-1
SARLPIPKGHPYNSPLH,NA,TRBV20-1
ASSQDWGGENNEQF,TRBD2,TRBV4-2
ASSLVGATDTQY,NA,TRBV7-3
ANSQAGTGDTEAF,TRBD1,TRBV4-2
ASTPTGKGLGNEQF,TRBD1,TRBV28
ASSHRDAKTQY,NA,TRBV5-6
SARGLTAGDYNEQF,TRBD2,TRBV20-1
AISERTGSNTGELF,NA,TRBV10-3
AWSGVGRSTTDTQY,TRBD2,TRBV30
SVGTGDRNYGYT,TRBD1,TRBV29-1
ASSYSYQVAEQF,NA,TRBV6-5
ASSFKGLVHEQY,TRBD2,TRBV27
ASSGAGTERPNEQF,TRBD1,TRBV7-9
ASSLSRSKERKETQY,NA,TRBV7-7
SVDTYGTGKPDGEF,TRBD1,TRBV29-1
ASSQNPGTANRGELF,TRBD1,TRBV4-1
ASSSWTSDTDTQY,TRBD2,TRBV5-4
ASQGAGQPQH,TRBD1,TRBV25-1
ASSPPRTGNSSGPSYNEQF,NA,TRBV18
SVEEMTVTDTQY,NA,TRBV29-1
ASSLFGSGAEAF,NA,TRBV27
ASRTKTGDNSPLH,TRBD1,TRBV28
ASSLALGGGNEQF,NA,TRBV12-3/TRBV12-4
ASSYSIGTYNEQF,NA,TRBV6-2/TRBV6-3
ASSLPRGLAASYEQY,NA,TRBV11-1
ASSPAIGSSNQPQH,NA,TRBV7-9
ASSWGGGPGEQY,TRBD2,TRBV7-9
ASSDQGPTYEQY,NA,TRBV18
ASSLGREGHYEQY,NA,TRBV11-2
ASSLEAGEGYGYT,NA,TRBV5-6
ASRRDRGRQNQPQH,TRBD1,TRBV19
ASSQGFTGTDTQY,NA,TRBV4-1
ASSHPTESSGNTIY,NA,TRBV6-1
AWSRDRANYGYT,TRBD1,TRBV30
ASSKLAVGELF,TRBD2,TRBV28
ASSLAEEARMNTEAF,NA,TRBV7-8
ASSSLYQGDQETQY,TRBD1,TRBV7-9
ASSEGGLEVGDTQY,TRBD2,TRBV10-1
ASSWGSNQPQH,NA,TRBV12-3/TRBV12-4
ASSLDGNYGYT,NA,TRBV11-1
ASSLTSGKLDTQY,TRBD2,TRBV7-3
SARNRLNTEAF,NA,TRBV20-1
ASSPDGGLNTEAF,NA,TRBV7-2
ASGRYTGVSTDTQY,NA,TRBV19
ASSLNSGTMNTEAF,NA,TRBV11-2
ASSFPTGGAPGTYEQY,TRBD1,TRBV7-2
ASSIRGFTESF,NA,TRBV19
ASSFRQAGAGYEQY,NA,TRBV12-3/TRBV12-4
ASSRTGGGSEQY,TRBD1,TRBV27
ASSRLYRGFNEKLF,TRBD1,TRBV27
ASSVSDTQY,NA,TRBV27
ASSRLVTGTNPREKLF,NA,TRBV2